A single sample is the source of the 5 T cell receptor beta chains below, sequenced in a study of cytomegalovirus exposure and HLA in healthy donors. Primers: 60 Vbeta forward and 13 Jbeta reverse. TCRdb keeps only in-frame clones here, not all; method: immunoSEQ multiplex PCR. The sample holds under 100,000 clones. Sequencing input: PBMCs. The source of these receptors is a man aged 25 to 40 in good health and CMV-seronegative.

The V gene is TRBV7-6, the J gene TRBJ2-7, with a possible D match to TRBD1 (6 bases). V gave up 5 bases and J gave up 1 base, with 15 bases separating them. This CDR3 region has 15 residues. The V gene's germline CDR1 is SGHVS and CDR2 FNYEAQ. CDR3 sequence reads: CASSPARGLSYEQYF. In DNA form, the CDR3 reads TGTGCCAGCAGCCCGGCCAGGGGCCTTTCCTACGAGCAGTACTTC.

The rearrangement links TRBV19 to TRBJ2-4; TRBD2 aligns across 10 bases. The CDR3 runs to 16 residues. The trim removed 1 base at V and 2 bases at J, leaving 2 bases unmatched. Looked up from germline, CDR1 is LNHDA and CDR2 is SQIVND (reference sequence). This chain's CDR3 is CASSIGAGGPKNIQYF. The CDR3 bases are TGTGCCAGTAGTATAGGAGCGGGAGGGCCCAAAAACATTCAGTACTTC.

This rearrangement joins TRBV5-1 to TRBJ2-7; possible D gene TRBD1, 5 bases. From germline, CDR1 is SGHRS and CDR2 YFSETQ. Trimming took 2 bases from V and 2 from J, leaving 14 bases between them. The CDR3 is made up of 15 amino acids. Here the CDR3 DNA reads TGCGCCAGCAGCTTAAGGGGCGTAAGGGCCTACGAGCAGTACTTC. Translated, it gives CASSLRGVRAYEQYF.

The chain carries TRBV5-1 and TRBJ1-1, with D possibly being TRBD1 (5 bases). The length of the CDR3 is 15 residues. CDR1 is SGHRS, CDR2 YFSETQ, per germline. Deletions cut 4 bases from V and 5 bases from J, with 18 bases between. The chain's CDR3 is CASSRAQGSGTEAFF. CDR3 nucleotides: TGCGCCAGCAGCCGCGCCCAGGGCAGCGGGACTGAAGCTTTCTTT.

The chain couples TRBV5-1 to TRBJ2-7, with unresolved D. V lost 0 bases, J lost 2 bases, and 12 bases lay in between. Germline CDR1 reads SGHRS; CDR2 reads YFSETQ. The CDR3 runs 15 residues. Here the CDR3 reads CASSLAPGGTYEQYF. The CDR3 bases are TGCGCCAGCAGCTTGGCCCCCGGCGGTACCTACGAGCAGTACTTC. The full variable domain, in which reference TRBV5-1 and TRBJ2-7 provide the parts outside the CDR3, is KAGVTQTPRYLIKTRGQQVTLSCSPISGHRSVSWYQQTPGQGLQFLFEYFSETQRNKGNFPGRFSGRQFSNSRSEMNVSTLELGDSALYLCASSLAPGGTYEQYFGPGTRLTVT.